This is a list of T cell receptor beta chains from one sample in a study of shared clonotypes between healthy human individuals. Only in-frame clones appear in the TCRdb table, and some are missing; sequencing was by immunoSEQ multiplex PCR. The table includes approximately 1.9 million clones, about 93% detected once. The sample comprised naive CD8+ T cells from PBMCs. These receptors originate from a man younger than 30 in good health. Some clones in this sample may be carry-over from other donors' samples. CDR3s include the opening cysteine and the closing phenylalanine or tryptophan. Each record gives: clone size, J gene, D gene, V gene, CDR3 protein, CDR3 DNA. The D gene is left open where the match is weak. The size entry is marked missing in some rows and otherwise reads once, few, many or a size class.

clone size: -
J gene: TRBJ2-6
D gene: TRBD1
V gene: TRBV9
CDR3 protein: CASSVSGDRMSSGANVLTF
CDR3 DNA: TGTGCCAGCAGCGTAAGTGGGGACAGGATGTCCTCTGGGGCCAACGTCCTGACTTTC

clone size: -
J gene: TRBJ2-7
D gene: -
V gene: TRBV27
CDR3 protein: CASSLSGGRNEQYF
CDR3 DNA: TGTGCCAGCAGTTTATCCGGCGGGCGCAACGAGCAGTACTTC

clone size: -
J gene: TRBJ2-7
D gene: -
V gene: TRBV5-1
CDR3 protein: CASSTTGPSYEQYF
CDR3 DNA: TGCGCCAGCAGCACGACAGGTCCGTCCTACGAGCAGTACTTC

clone size: once
J gene: TRBJ2-5
D gene: -
V gene: TRBV30
CDR3 protein: CAWSVGRGVQETQYF
CDR3 DNA: TGTGCCTGGAGTGTAGGGCGGGGCGTCCAAGAGACCCAGTACTTC

clone size: -
J gene: TRBJ2-5
D gene: -
V gene: TRBV7-9
CDR3 protein: CASSLTGAQYF
CDR3 DNA: TGTGCCAGCAGCTTAACGGGGGCCCAGTACTTC

clone size: -
J gene: TRBJ2-3
D gene: TRBD2
V gene: TRBV7-3
CDR3 protein: CASSQGLAGGSADTQYF
CDR3 DNA: TGTGCCAGCAGCCAGGGACTAGCGGGAGGGAGCGCAGATACGCAGTATTTT

clone size: -
J gene: TRBJ1-2
D gene: TRBD1
V gene: TRBV4-1
CDR3 protein: CASSHASTGATDDGYTF
CDR3 DNA: TGCGCCAGCAGCCATGCTTCGACAGGGGCGACCGACGATGGCTACACCTTC

clone size: -
J gene: TRBJ2-1
D gene: -
V gene: TRBV11-2
CDR3 protein: CASSLDSSGSYNEQFF
CDR3 DNA: TGTGCCAGCAGCTTAGATAGTAGCGGATCCTACAATGAGCAGTTCTTC

clone size: -
J gene: TRBJ2-1
D gene: -
V gene: TRBV27
CDR3 protein: CATGGVRNEQFF
CDR3 DNA: TGTGCGACGGGCGGAGTAAGGAATGAGCAGTTCTTC

clone size: -
J gene: TRBJ1-2
D gene: TRBD1
V gene: TRBV27
CDR3 protein: CASREQQGAPNYGYTF
CDR3 DNA: TGTGCCAGCAGAGAACAACAGGGGGCGCCGAACTATGGCTACACCTTC

clone size: -
J gene: TRBJ2-7
D gene: TRBD1
V gene: TRBV5-1
CDR3 protein: CASSFKTGISYEQYF
CDR3 DNA: TGCGCCAGCAGCTTTAAGACAGGGATCTCCTACGAGCAGTACTTC

clone size: -
J gene: TRBJ1-1
D gene: -
V gene: TRBV23-1
CDR3 protein: CARCDSTEAFF
CDR3 DNA: TGCGCCAGATGCGACAGCACTGAAGCTTTCTTT

clone size: -
J gene: TRBJ2-5
D gene: -
V gene: TRBV5-5
CDR3 protein: CASSPLTLGPIQETQYF
CDR3 DNA: TGTGCCAGCAGCCCACTCACCCTGGGACCTATTCAAGAGACCCAGTACTTC

clone size: -
J gene: TRBJ2-1
D gene: -
V gene: TRBV12-5
CDR3 protein: CASQEDGRSYNEQFF
CDR3 DNA: TGTGCTAGTCAGGAAGACGGGAGATCCTACAATGAGCAGTTCTTC

clone size: few
J gene: TRBJ1-1
D gene: TRBD1
V gene: TRBV6-5
CDR3 protein: CASNAGQGPTEAFF
CDR3 DNA: TGTGCCAGCAACGCGGGACAGGGCCCCACTGAAGCTTTCTTT

clone size: -
J gene: TRBJ2-7
D gene: -
V gene: TRBV10-2
CDR3 protein: CASSVTNSYEQYF
CDR3 DNA: TGCGCCAGCAGTGTAACCAACTCCTACGAGCAGTACTTC

clone size: -
J gene: TRBJ2-7
D gene: TRBD1
V gene: TRBV7-9
CDR3 protein: CASSLGTGTPFNSYEQYF
CDR3 DNA: TGTGCCAGCAGCTTAGGGACAGGGACCCCTTTCAACTCCTACGAGCAGTACTTC

clone size: -
J gene: TRBJ1-3
D gene: TRBD1
V gene: TRBV30
CDR3 protein: CAWTLDRVVSSGNTIYF
CDR3 DNA: TGTGCCTGGACTCTGGACAGGGTAGTGAGCTCTGGAAACACCATATATTTT

clone size: -
J gene: TRBJ1-1
D gene: -
V gene: TRBV19
CDR3 protein: CASSRYSGENTEAFF
CDR3 DNA: TGTGCCAGTAGTAGGTACTCGGGGGAGAACACTGAAGCTTTCTTT

clone size: -
J gene: TRBJ1-2
D gene: TRBD1
V gene: TRBV29-1
CDR3 protein: CSAGTGNYGYTF
CDR3 DNA: TGCAGCGCAGGGACAGGGAACTATGGCTACACCTTC

clone size: once
J gene: TRBJ1-2
D gene: TRBD1
V gene: TRBV27
CDR3 protein: CASSYDRAANYGYTF
CDR3 DNA: TGTGCCAGCAGTTACGACAGGGCTGCTAACTATGGCTACACCTTC

clone size: once
J gene: TRBJ1-2
D gene: -
V gene: TRBV29-1
CDR3 protein: CSAKQAGANYGYTF
CDR3 DNA: TGCAGCGCAAAACAGGCGGGGGCAAACTATGGCTACACCTTC

clone size: -
J gene: TRBJ2-7
D gene: TRBD2
V gene: TRBV6-1
CDR3 protein: CASSDDSGSVIPEQYF
CDR3 DNA: TGTGCCAGCAGTGATGATAGCGGGAGCGTGATCCCCGAGCAGTACTTC

clone size: -
J gene: TRBJ2-7
D gene: TRBD2
V gene: TRBV28
CDR3 protein: CASSSIAGRLAEAYEQYF
CDR3 DNA: TGTGCCAGCAGTTCTATCGCTGGAAGGCTAGCGGAAGCCTACGAGCAGTACTTC

clone size: -
J gene: TRBJ2-2
D gene: -
V gene: TRBV27
CDR3 protein: CASSFKGAGELFF
CDR3 DNA: TGTGCCAGCAGTTTTAAAGGGGCCGGGGAGCTGTTTTTT

clone size: -
J gene: TRBJ2-3
D gene: TRBD2
V gene: TRBV11-2
CDR3 protein: CASSWGLAGGNTDTQYF
CDR3 DNA: TGTGCCAGCAGCTGGGGACTAGCGGGGGGGAACACAGATACGCAGTATTTT

clone size: -
J gene: TRBJ2-7
D gene: -
V gene: TRBV6-5
CDR3 protein: CASSYTEGSYEQYF
CDR3 DNA: TGTGCCAGCAGTTACACGGAGGGGTCCTACGAGCAGTACTTC

clone size: -
J gene: TRBJ2-2
D gene: TRBD2
V gene: TRBV4-1
CDR3 protein: CASSQDPSGTWAGELFF
CDR3 DNA: TGCGCCAGCAGCCAAGACCCTAGCGGGACTTGGGCCGGGGAGCTGTTTTTT

clone size: -
J gene: TRBJ2-7
D gene: -
V gene: TRBV19
CDR3 protein: CASSSGWEYEQYF
CDR3 DNA: TGTGCCAGTAGTTCAGGATGGGAATACGAGCAGTACTTC

clone size: -
J gene: TRBJ1-2
D gene: TRBD1
V gene: TRBV5-5
CDR3 protein: CASSSGQYGYTF
CDR3 DNA: TGTGCCAGCAGCTCGGGACAGTATGGCTACACCTTC

clone size: -
J gene: TRBJ2-1
D gene: TRBD2
V gene: TRBV25-1
CDR3 protein: CASTPLAGVYNEQFF
CDR3 DNA: TGTGCCAGCACCCCACTAGCGGGAGTCTACAATGAGCAGTTCTTC

clone size: -
J gene: TRBJ2-7
D gene: TRBD2
V gene: TRBV5-1
CDR3 protein: CASSLRGDFYEQYF
CDR3 DNA: TGCGCCAGCAGCTTGCGGGGGGATTTCTACGAGCAGTACTTC

clone size: -
J gene: TRBJ2-1
D gene: TRBD2
V gene: TRBV7-9
CDR3 protein: CASSSWTSGTLNNEQFF
CDR3 DNA: TGTGCCAGCAGCTCTTGGACTAGCGGGACCCTTAACAATGAGCAGTTCTTC

clone size: once
J gene: TRBJ1-1
D gene: -
V gene: TRBV10-2
CDR3 protein: CASSDPDSINTEAFF
CDR3 DNA: TGCGCCAGCAGTGACCCCGACTCCATTAACACTGAAGCTTTCTTT

clone size: -
J gene: TRBJ1-5
D gene: TRBD1
V gene: TRBV19
CDR3 protein: CASSRTGESNQPQHF
CDR3 DNA: TGTGCCAGTAGTAGGACAGGGGAAAGCAATCAGCCCCAGCATTTT

clone size: -
J gene: TRBJ2-4
D gene: TRBD1
V gene: TRBV7-9
CDR3 protein: CASSLVTGLEKNIQYF
CDR3 DNA: TGTGCCAGCAGCTTAGTGACAGGGCTGGAGAAAAACATTCAGTACTTC

clone size: -
J gene: TRBJ2-1
D gene: TRBD1
V gene: TRBV4-2
CDR3 protein: CASSQYRDRTKNEQFF
CDR3 DNA: TGTGCCAGCAGCCAGTACCGGGACAGAACCAAGAATGAGCAGTTCTTC

clone size: -
J gene: TRBJ1-1
D gene: TRBD1
V gene: TRBV7-9
CDR3 protein: CASSLATGGTEAFF
CDR3 DNA: TGTGCCAGCAGCTTAGCGACAGGGGGCACTGAAGCTTTCTTT

clone size: once
J gene: TRBJ2-2
D gene: -
V gene: TRBV7-2
CDR3 protein: CASSSWVFAAGELFF
CDR3 DNA: TGTGCCAGCAGCAGTTGGGTATTTGCGGCCGGGGAGCTGTTTTTT

clone size: -
J gene: TRBJ2-2
D gene: TRBD2
V gene: TRBV29-1
CDR3 protein: CSVVGLAGGANTGELFF
CDR3 DNA: TGCAGCGTTGTGGGACTAGCGGGGGGAGCGAACACCGGGGAGCTGTTTTTT

clone size: -
J gene: TRBJ2-1
D gene: -
V gene: TRBV12-2
CDR3 protein: CASRSHPNYVLMKTHAPLDEQFF
CDR3 DNA: TGTGCAAGTCGCTCTCACCCTAATTACGTTCTCATGAAGACTCATGCCCCGTTGGATGAGCAGTTCTTC

clone size: once
J gene: TRBJ2-3
D gene: TRBD2
V gene: TRBV6-6
CDR3 protein: CASSYVGGRADTQYF
CDR3 DNA: TGTGCCAGCAGTTACGTGGGAGGGAGGGCAGATACGCAGTATTTT

clone size: -
J gene: TRBJ2-7
D gene: -
V gene: TRBV9
CDR3 protein: CASSVGSGREQYF
CDR3 DNA: TGTGCCAGCAGCGTAGGATCGGGGAGGGAGCAGTACTTC

clone size: -
J gene: TRBJ2-7
D gene: TRBD1
V gene: TRBV29-1
CDR3 protein: CSVAGGSTYEQYF
CDR3 DNA: TGCAGCGTTGCAGGGGGAAGCACCTACGAGCAGTACTTC

clone size: -
J gene: TRBJ2-6
D gene: -
V gene: TRBV28
CDR3 protein: CASSLEGEGANVLTF
CDR3 DNA: TGTGCCAGCAGTTTGGAGGGGGAGGGGGCCAACGTCCTGACTTTC

clone size: -
J gene: TRBJ2-1
D gene: -
V gene: TRBV4-1
CDR3 protein: CASSQKDLGNEQFF
CDR3 DNA: TGCGCCAGCAGCCAAAAGGACCTGGGGAATGAGCAGTTCTTC

clone size: -
J gene: TRBJ2-7
D gene: TRBD2
V gene: TRBV4-1
CDR3 protein: CASSPTSVGYEQYF
CDR3 DNA: TGCGCCAGCAGCCCGACTAGCGTAGGGTACGAGCAGTACTTC

clone size: -
J gene: TRBJ1-1
D gene: TRBD1
V gene: TRBV9
CDR3 protein: CASSVGTGGSTEAFF
CDR3 DNA: TGTGCCAGCAGCGTAGGAACAGGGGGGAGCACTGAAGCTTTCTTT

clone size: -
J gene: TRBJ1-5
D gene: -
V gene: TRBV5-4
CDR3 protein: CASSLDRAQPQHF
CDR3 DNA: TGTGCCAGCAGCTTGGATCGGGCCCAGCCCCAGCATTTT